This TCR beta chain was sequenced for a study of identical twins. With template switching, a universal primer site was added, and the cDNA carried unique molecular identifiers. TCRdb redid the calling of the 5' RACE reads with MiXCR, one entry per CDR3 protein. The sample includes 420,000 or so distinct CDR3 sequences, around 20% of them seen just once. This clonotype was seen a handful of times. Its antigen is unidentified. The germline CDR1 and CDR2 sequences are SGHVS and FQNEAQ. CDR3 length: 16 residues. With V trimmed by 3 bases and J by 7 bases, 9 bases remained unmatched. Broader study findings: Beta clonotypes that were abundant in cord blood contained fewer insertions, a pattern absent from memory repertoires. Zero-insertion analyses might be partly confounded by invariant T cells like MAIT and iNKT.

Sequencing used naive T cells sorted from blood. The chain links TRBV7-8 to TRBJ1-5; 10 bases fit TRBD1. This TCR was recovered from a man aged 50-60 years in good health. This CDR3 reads CASSLEGQGMRQPQHF. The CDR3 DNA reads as TGTGCCAGCAGCTTGGAGGGACAGGGGATGCGGCAGCCCCAGCATTTT.